This T cell receptor beta chain was recorded in a study of T cell repertoires in cytomegalovirus infection. The wider study: Carrying CMV and the relevant HLA type showed in public TCR beta signatures.

One entry per CDR3 protein, called by TCRdb with MiXCR from the reads. This sample has around 530,000 distinct CDR3 sequences, with approximately 25% found just once. This clonotype has only a few counts. Germline V gene lookup returns CDR1 MNHEY and CDR2 SMNVEV (reference sequence). Losses at the gene ends were 3 bases for V and 4 bases for J; bases not matched to a gene: 7. The CDR3 is made up of 15 amino acids. The J gene is TRBJ2-3, the V gene TRBV27, with 7 bases aligning to TRBD1. The sequenced material came from PBMCs. The sequence came from a human donor in good health (CMV status not recorded). Some clones in this sample may be carry-over from other donors' samples. CDR3 sequence: CASSLVVTGSDTQYF. CDR3 DNA sequence: TGTGCCAGCAGTTTGGTAGTGACAGGGTCAGATACGCAGTATTTT.